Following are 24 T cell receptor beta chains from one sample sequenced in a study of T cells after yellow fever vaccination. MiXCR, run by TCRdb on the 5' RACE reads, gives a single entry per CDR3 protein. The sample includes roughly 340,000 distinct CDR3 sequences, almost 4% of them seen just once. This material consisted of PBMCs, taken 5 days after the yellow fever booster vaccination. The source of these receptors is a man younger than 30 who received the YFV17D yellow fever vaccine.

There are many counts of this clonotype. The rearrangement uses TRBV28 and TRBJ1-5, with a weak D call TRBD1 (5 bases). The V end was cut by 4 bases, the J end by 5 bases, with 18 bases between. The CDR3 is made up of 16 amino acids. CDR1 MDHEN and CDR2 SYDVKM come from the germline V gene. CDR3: CASSSNRYRFDQPQHF. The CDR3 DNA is TGTGCCAGCAGTTCTAACAGGTACAGGTTCGATCAGCCCCAGCATTTT.

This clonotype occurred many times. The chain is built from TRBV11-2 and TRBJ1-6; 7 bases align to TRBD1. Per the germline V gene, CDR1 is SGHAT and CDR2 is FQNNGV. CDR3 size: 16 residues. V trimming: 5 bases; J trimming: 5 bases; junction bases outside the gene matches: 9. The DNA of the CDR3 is TGTGCCAGCAGCCGAGGACAGGTTTTCGATAATTCACCCCTCCACTTT. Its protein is CASSRGQVFDNSPLHF.

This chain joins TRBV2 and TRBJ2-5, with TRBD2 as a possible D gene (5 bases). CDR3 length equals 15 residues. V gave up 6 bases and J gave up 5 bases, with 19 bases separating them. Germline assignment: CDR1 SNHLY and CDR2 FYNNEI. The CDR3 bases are TGTGCCAGCAGAGCCCGCCCCCTAGCTAGCGAGACCCAGTACTTC. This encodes CASRARPLASETQYF.

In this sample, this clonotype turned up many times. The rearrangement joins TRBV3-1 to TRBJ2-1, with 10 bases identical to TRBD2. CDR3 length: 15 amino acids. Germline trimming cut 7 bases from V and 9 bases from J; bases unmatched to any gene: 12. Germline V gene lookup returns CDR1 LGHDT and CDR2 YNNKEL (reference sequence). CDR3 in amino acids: CASTRSSGGAVEQFF. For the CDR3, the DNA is TGTGCCAGCACCCGCTCAAGCGGGGGGGCCGTTGAGCAGTTCTTC.

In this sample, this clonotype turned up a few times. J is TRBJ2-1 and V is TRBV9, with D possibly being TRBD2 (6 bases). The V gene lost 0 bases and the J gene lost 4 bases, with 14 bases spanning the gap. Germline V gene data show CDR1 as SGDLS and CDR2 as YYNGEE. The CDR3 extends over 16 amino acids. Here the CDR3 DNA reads TGTGCCAGCAGCGTAGACGGGGGTTCGCTTTACAATGAGCAGTTCTTC. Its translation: CASSVDGGSLYNEQFF.

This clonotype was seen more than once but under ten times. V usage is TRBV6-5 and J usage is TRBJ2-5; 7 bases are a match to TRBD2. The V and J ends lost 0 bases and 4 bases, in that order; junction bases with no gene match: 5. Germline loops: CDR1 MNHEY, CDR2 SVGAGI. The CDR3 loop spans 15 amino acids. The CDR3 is CASSYSGGFGETQYF. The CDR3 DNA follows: TGTGCCAGCAGTTACTCCGGGGGGTTTGGAGAGACCCAGTACTTC.

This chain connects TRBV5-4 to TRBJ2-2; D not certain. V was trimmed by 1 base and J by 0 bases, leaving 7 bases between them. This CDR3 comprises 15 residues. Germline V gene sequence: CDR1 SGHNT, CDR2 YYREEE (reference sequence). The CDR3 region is CASSLTDTNTGELFF. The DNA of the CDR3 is TGTGCCAGCAGCTTGACAGACACGAACACCGGGGAGCTGTTTTTT. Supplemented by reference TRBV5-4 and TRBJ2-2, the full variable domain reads ETGVTQSPTHLIKTRGQQVTLRCSSQSGHNTVSWYQQALGQGPQFIFQYYREEENGRGNFPPRFSGLQFPNYSSELNVNALELDDSALYLCASSLTDTNTGELFFGEGSRLTVL.

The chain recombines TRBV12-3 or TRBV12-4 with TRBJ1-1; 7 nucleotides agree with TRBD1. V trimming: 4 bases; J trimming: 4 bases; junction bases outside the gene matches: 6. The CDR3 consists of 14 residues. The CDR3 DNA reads TGTGCCAGCAGTTCAGGGGGAGTGGGCACTGAAGCTTTCTTT. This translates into CASSSGGVGTEAFF.

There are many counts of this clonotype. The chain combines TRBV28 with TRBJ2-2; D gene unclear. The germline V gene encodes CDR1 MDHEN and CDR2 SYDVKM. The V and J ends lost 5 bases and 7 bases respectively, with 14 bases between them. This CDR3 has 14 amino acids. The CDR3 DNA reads TGTGCCAGCAGTGGGCTTCGGAAGCGCGGGGAGCTGTTTTTT. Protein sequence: CASSGLRKRGELFF.

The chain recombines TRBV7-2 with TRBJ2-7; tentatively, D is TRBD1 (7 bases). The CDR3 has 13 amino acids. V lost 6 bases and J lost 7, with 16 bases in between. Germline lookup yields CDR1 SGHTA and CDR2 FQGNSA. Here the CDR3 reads CASSFRGAREQYF. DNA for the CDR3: TGTGCCAGCAGTTTCAGGGGGGCGAGGGAGCAGTACTTC.

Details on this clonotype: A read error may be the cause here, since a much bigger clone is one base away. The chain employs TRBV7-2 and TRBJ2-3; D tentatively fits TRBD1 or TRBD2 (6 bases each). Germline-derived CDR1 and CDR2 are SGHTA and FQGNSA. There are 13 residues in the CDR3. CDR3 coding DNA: TGTGCCAGCAGCGCGCCGGGGGCGAATACGCTGTATTTT. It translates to CASSAPGANTLYF.

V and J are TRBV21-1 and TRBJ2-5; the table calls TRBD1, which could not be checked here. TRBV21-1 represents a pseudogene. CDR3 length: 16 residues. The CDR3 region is CASSPRGGLGQETQYF. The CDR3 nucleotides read TGTGCCAGCAGCCCGCGAGGGGGGTTGGGGCAAGAGACCCAGTACTTC.

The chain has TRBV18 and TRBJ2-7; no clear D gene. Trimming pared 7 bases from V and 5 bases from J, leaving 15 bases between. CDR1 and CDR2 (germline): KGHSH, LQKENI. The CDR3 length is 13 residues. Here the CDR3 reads CASCRSPPDEQYF. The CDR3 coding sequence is TGTGCCAGCTGCCGATCACCCCCGGACGAGCAGTACTTC.

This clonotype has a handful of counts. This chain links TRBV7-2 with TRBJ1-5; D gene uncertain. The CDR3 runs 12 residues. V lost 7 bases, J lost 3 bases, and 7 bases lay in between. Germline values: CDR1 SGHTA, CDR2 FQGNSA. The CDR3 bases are TGTGCCAGCACTGACCCCAATCAGCCCCAGCATTTT. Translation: CASTDPNQPQHF.

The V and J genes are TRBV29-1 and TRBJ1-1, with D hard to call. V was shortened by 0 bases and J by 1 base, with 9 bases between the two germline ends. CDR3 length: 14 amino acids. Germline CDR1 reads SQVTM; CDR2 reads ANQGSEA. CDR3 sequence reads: CSVEDNIGNTEAFF. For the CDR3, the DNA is TGCAGCGTTGAAGATAATATCGGGAACACTGAAGCTTTCTTT.

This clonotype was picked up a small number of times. The CDR3 protein is CASSKTRLAGEETQYF. For the CDR3, the DNA is TGTGCCAGCAGTAAGACCCGCCTAGCGGGGGAAGAGACCCAGTACTTC. This sequence joins TRBV2 and TRBJ2-5, with 10 nucleotides matching TRBD2. With 5 bases clipped from V and 3 bases from J, the junction kept 9 bases outside the gene matches. CDR1 is SNHLY and CDR2 is FYNNEI in the germline V gene. The CDR3 sequence is 16 residues long. Variable domain in full (rest from reference TRBV2 and TRBJ2-5): EPEVTQTPSHQVTQMGQEVILRCVPISNHLYFYWYRQILGQKVEFLVSFYNNEISEKSEIFDDQFSVERPDGSNFTLKIRSTKLEDSAMYFCASSKTRLAGEETQYFGPGTRLLVL.

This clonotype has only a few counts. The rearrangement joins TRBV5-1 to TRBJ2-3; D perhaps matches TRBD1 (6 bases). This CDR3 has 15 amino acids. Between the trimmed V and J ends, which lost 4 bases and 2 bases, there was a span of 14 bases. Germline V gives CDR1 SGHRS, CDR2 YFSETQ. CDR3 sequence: CASSQPTGPTDTQYF. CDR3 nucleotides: TGCGCCAGCAGCCAGCCGACAGGACCCACAGATACGCAGTATTTT.

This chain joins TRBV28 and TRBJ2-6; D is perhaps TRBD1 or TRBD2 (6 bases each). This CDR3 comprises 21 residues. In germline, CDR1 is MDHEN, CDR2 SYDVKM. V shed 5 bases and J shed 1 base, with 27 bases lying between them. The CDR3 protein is CASSQGRMAKSFKSGANVLTF. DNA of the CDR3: TGTGCCAGCAGTCAGGGGAGGATGGCTAAGTCTTTCAAATCTGGGGCCAACGTCCTGACTTTC.

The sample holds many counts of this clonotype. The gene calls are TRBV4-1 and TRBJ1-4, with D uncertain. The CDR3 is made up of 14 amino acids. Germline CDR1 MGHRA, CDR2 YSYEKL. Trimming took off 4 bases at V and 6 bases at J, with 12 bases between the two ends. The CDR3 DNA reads TGCGCCAGCAGCCCCGGACCGGCGGATGAAAAACTGTTTTTT. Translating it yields CASSPGPADEKLFF.

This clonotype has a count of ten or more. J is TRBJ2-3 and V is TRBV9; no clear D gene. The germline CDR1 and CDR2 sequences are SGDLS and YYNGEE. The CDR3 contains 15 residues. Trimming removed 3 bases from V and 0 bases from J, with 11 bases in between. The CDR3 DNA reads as TGTGCCAGCAGCGGGCGTCGTTATAGCACAGATACGCAGTATTTT. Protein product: CASSGRRYSTDTQYF.

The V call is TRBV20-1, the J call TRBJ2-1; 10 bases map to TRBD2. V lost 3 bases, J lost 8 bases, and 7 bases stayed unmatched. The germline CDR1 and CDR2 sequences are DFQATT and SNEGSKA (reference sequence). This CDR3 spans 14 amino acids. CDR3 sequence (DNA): TGCAGTGCTAGTTCACTAGCGGGGCTGGATGAGCAGTTCTTC. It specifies CSASSLAGLDEQFF.

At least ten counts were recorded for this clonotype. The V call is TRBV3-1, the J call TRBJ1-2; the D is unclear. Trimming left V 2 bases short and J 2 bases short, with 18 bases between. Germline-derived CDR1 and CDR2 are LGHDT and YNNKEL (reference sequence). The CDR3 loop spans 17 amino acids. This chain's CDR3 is CASSQKSTGYANYGYTF. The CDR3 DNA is TGTGCCAGCAGCCAAAAAAGCACGGGATACGCGAACTATGGCTACACCTTC.

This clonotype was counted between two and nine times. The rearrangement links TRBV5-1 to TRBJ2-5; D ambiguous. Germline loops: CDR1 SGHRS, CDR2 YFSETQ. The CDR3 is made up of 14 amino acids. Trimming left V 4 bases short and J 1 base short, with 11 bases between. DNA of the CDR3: TGCGCCAGCAGCCCCATTGAGCTCCAAGAGACCCAGTACTTC. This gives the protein CASSPIELQETQYF.

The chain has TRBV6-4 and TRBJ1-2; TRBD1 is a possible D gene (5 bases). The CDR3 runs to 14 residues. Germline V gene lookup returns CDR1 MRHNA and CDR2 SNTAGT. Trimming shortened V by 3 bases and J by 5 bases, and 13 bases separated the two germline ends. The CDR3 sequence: CASSEAFWGYGYTF. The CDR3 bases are TGTGCCAGCAGTGAAGCCTTCTGGGGGTATGGCTACACCTTC.